The clone carrying this T cell receptor (beta chain) showed up many times. Its specificity is not known. The data derive from a study of T-cell reconstitution after alpha-beta-depleted transplantation in children. Study-wide results and limits: Elevated TCRbeta diversity at day 60 was traced, in some patients, to surviving recipient T cells and thymic progenitors.

Unique molecular identifiers were built into the TCRbeta library. TCRdb re-called the PCR reads through MiXCR, storing one row per CDR3 protein. The repertoire holds 280,000 or so distinct CDR3 sequences, with roughly 10% as singletons. This CDR3 region has 13 residues. Germline loops: CDR1 MNHEY, CDR2 SVGEGT. V shed 8 bases and J shed 2 bases, with 11 bases lying between them. The source of this sequence is a male patient aged 2 to 9 who had a stem cell transplant for chronic granulomatous disease, so the T cells may come from the graft donor. The sample in question was peripheral blood, obtained 180 days after TCRalphabeta/CD19-depleted stem cell transplant. This rearrangement joins TRBV6-2 or TRBV6-3 to TRBJ2-3, with no clear D. In nucleotides, the CDR3 is TGTGCCAGCGCGGAGTGGTTCACAGATACGCAGTATTTT. This translates into CASAEWFTDTQYF.